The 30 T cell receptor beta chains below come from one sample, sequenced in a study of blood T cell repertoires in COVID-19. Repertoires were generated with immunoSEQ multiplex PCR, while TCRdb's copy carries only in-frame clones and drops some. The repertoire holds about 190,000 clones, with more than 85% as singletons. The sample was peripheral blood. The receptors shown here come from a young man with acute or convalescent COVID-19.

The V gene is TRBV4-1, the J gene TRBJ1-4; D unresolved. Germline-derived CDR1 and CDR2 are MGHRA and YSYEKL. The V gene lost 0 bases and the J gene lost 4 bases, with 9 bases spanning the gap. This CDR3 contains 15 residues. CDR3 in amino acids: CASSQDGSSNEKLFF. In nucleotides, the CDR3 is TGCGCCAGCAGCCAAGATGGGTCTAGTAATGAAAAACTGTTTTTT.

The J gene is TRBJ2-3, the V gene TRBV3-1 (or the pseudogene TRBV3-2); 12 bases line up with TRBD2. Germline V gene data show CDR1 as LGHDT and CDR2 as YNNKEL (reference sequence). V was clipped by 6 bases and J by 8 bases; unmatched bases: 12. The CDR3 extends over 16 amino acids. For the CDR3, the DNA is TGTGCCAGCAGTTTCCTAGCGGGGGGGCTACGGGGTACGCAGTATTTT. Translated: CASSFLAGGLRGTQYF.

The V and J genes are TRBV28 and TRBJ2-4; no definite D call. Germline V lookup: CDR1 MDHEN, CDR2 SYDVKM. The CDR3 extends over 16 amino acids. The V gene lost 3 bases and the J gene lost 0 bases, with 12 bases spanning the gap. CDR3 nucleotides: TGTGCCAGCAGTTTGTATGCCGGAGAAGCCAAAAACATTCAGTACTTC. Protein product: CASSLYAGEAKNIQYF.

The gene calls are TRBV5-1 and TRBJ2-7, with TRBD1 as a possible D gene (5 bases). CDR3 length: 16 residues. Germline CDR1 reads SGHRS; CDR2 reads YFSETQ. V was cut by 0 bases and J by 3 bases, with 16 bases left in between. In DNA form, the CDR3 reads TGCGCCAGCAGCTTGGATGGGTCGACAGTCCGCTACGAGCAGTACTTC. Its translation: CASSLDGSTVRYEQYF.

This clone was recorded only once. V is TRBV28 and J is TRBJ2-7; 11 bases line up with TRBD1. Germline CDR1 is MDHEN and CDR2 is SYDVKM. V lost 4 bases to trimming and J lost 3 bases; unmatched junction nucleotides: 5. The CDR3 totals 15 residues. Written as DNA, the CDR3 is TGTGCCAGCAGTTCCTCCGGGACAGGGGGCTACGAGCAGTACTTC. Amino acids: CASSSSGTGGYEQYF.

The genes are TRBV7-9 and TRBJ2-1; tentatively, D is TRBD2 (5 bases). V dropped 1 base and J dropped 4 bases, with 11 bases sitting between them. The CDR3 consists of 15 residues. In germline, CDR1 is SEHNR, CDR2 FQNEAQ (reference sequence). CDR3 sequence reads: CASSLGGSEYNEQFF. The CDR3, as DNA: TGTGCCAGCAGCTTAGGGGGTAGCGAATACAATGAGCAGTTCTTC.

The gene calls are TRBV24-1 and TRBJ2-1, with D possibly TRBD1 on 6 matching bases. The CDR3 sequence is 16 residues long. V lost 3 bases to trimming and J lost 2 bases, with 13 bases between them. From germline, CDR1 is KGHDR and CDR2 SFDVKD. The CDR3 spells CATSDPRQVTYNEQFF. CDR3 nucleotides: TGTGCCACCAGTGATCCCAGACAGGTCACCTACAATGAGCAGTTCTTC.

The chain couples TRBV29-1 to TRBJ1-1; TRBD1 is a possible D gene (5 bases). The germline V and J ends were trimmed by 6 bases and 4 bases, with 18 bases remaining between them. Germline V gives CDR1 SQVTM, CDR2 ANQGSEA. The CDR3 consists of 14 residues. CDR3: CSVITGFRGTEAFF. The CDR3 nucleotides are TGCAGCGTGATTACAGGTTTTAGGGGCACTGAAGCTTTCTTT.

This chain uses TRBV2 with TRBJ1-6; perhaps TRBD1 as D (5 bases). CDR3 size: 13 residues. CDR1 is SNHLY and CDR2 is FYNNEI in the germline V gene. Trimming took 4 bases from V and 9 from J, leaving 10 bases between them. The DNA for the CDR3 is TGTGCCAGCAGTGGACAGCAAGCTTCACCCCTCCACTTT. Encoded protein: CASSGQQASPLHF.

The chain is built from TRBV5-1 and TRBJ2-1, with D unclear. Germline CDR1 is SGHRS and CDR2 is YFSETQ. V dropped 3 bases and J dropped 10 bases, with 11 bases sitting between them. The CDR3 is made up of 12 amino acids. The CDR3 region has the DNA TGCGCCAGCAGCTCCATTGCCGGGGAGCAGTTCTTC. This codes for CASSSIAGEQFF.

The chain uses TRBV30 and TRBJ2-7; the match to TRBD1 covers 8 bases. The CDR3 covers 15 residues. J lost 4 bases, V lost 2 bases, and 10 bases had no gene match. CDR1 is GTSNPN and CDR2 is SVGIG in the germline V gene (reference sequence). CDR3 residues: CAWSIRGTGGYEQYF. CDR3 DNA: TGTGCCTGGAGTATTCGGGGAACAGGGGGGTACGAGCAGTACTTC. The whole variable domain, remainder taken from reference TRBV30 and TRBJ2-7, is SQTIHQWPATLVQPVGSPLSLECTVEGTSNPNLYWYRQAAGRGLQLLFYSVGIGQISSEVPQNLSASRPQDRQFILSSKKLLLSDSGFYLCAWSIRGTGGYEQYFGPGTRLTVT.

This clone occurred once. CDR3 protein: CASSTLGTGGRDEQYF. The CDR3 nucleotides are TGTGCCAGTAGTACCCTTGGGACAGGGGGCCGGGACGAGCAGTACTTC. The chain joins TRBV19 to TRBJ2-7, with 12 positions matching TRBD1. Germline assignment: CDR1 LNHDA and CDR2 SQIVND (reference sequence). The V and J ends lost 4 bases and 5 bases, in that order; junction bases with no gene match: 9. The CDR3 length is 16 residues.

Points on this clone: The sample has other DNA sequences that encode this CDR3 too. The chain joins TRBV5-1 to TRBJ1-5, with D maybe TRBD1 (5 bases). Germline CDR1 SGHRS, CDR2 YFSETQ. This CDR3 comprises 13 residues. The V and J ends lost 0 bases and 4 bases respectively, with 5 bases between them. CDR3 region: CASSLGQNQPQHF. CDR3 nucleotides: TGCGCCAGCAGCTTGGGACAGAATCAGCCCCAGCATTTT.

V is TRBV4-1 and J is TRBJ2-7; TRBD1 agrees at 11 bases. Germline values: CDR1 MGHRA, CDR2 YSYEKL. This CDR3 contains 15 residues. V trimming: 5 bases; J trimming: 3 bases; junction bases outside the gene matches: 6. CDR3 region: CASSKRTGGSYEQYF. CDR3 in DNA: TGCGCCAGCAGCAAACGGACAGGGGGCAGCTACGAGCAGTACTTC.

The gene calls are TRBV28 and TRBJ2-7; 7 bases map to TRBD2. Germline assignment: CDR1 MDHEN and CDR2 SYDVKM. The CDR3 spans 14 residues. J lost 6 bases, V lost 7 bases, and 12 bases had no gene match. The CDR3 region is CASTRRREGLEQYF. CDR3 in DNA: TGTGCCAGCACCCGCCGGAGGGAGGGCCTCGAGCAGTACTTC.

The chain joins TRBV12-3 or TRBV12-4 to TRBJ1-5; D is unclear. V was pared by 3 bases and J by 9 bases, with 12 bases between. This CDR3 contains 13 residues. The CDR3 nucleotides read TGTGCCAGCAGTTTCTACGGGAGTGGGCCCCAGCATTTT. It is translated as CASSFYGSGPQHF.

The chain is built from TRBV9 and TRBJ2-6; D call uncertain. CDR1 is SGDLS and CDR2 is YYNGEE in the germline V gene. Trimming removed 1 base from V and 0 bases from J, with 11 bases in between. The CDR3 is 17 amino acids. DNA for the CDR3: TGTGCCAGCAGCGTAAGTAACAGAAGCTCTGGGGCCAACGTCCTGACTTTC. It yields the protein CASSVSNRSSGANVLTF.

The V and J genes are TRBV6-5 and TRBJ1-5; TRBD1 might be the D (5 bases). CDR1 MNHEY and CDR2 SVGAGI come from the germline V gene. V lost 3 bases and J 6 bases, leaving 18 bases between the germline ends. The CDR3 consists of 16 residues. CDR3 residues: CASSYGAPGVSQPQHF. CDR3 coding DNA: TGTGCCAGCAGTTATGGGGCCCCTGGGGTCAGTCAGCCCCAGCATTTT.

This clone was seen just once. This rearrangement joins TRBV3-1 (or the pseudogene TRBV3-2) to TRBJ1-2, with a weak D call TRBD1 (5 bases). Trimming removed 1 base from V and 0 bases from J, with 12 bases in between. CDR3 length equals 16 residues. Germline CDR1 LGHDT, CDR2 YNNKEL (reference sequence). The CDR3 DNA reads TGTGCCAGCAGCCAAGGCCTCAGGGAGGCTAACTATGGCTACACCTTC. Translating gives CASSQGLREANYGYTF.

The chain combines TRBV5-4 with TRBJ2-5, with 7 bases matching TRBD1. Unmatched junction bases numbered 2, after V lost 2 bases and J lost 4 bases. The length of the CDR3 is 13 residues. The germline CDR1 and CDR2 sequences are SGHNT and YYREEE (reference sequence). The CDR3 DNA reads TGTGCCAGCAGCTTACAGGGGAGAGAGACCCAGTACTTC. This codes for CASSLQGRETQYF.

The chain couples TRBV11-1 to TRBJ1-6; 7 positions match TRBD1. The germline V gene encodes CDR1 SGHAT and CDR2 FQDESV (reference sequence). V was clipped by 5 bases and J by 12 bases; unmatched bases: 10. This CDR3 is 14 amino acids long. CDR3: CASSAAGGLKPLHF. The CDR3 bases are TGTGCCAGCAGCGCCGCAGGGGGATTGAAACCCCTCCACTTT.

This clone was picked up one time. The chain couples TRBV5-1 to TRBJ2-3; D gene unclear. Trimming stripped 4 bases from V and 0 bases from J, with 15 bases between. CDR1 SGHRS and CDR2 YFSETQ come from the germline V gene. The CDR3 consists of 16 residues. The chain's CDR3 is CASSPEGGTSTDTQYF. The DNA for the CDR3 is TGCGCCAGCAGCCCGGAAGGCGGTACTAGCACAGATACGCAGTATTTT.

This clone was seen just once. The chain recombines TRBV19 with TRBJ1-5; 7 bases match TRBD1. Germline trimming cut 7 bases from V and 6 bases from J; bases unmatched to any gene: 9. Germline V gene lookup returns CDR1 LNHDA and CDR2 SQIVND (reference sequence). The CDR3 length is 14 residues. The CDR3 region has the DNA TGTGCCAGTACTAAGGGCCAGGGGGTTCAGCCCCAGCATTTT. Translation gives CASTKGQGVQPQHF. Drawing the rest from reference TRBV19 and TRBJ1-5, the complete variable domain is DGGITQSPKYLFRKEGQNVTLSCEQNLNHDAMYWYRQDPGQGLRLIYYSQIVNDFQKGDIAEGYSVSREKKESFPLTVTSAQKNPTAFYLCASTKGQGVQPQHFGDGTRLSIL.

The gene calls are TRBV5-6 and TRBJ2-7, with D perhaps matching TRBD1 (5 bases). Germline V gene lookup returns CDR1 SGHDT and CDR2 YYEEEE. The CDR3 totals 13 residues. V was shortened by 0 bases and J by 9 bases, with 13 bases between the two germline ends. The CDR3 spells CASSLVPQGGQYF. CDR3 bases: TGTGCCAGCAGCTTGGTTCCCCAGGGTGGGCAGTACTTC.

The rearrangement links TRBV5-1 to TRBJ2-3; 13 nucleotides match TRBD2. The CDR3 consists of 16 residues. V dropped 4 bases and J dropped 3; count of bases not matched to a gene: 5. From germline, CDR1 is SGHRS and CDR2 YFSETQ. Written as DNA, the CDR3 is TGCGCCAGCAGCAACGGACTAGCGGGGGCAACAGATACGCAGTATTTT. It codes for CASSNGLAGATDTQYF.

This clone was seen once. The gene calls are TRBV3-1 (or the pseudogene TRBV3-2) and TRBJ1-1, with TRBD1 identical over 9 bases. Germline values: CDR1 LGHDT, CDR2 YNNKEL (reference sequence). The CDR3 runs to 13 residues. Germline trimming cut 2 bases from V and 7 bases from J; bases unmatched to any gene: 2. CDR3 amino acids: CASSQQGQGEAFF. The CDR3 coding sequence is TGTGCCAGCAGCCAACAGGGACAGGGTGAAGCTTTCTTT.

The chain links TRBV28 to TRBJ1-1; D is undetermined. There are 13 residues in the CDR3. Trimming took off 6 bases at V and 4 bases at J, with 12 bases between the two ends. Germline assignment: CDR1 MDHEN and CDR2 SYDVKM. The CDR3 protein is CASSLVRSTEAFF. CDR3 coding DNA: TGTGCCAGCAGCCTTGTCAGGTCCACTGAAGCTTTCTTT.

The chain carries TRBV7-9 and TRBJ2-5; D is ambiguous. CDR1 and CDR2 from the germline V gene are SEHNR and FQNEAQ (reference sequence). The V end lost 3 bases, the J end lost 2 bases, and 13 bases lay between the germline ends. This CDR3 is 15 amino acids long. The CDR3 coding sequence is TGTGCCAGCAGCTTGTCTGGAGCAAAACAAGAGACCCAGTACTTC. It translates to CASSLSGAKQETQYF. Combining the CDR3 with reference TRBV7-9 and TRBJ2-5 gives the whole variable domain DTGVSQNPRHKITKRGQNVTFRCDPISEHNRLYWYRQTLGQGPEFLTYFQNEAQLEKSRLLSDRFSAERPKGSFSTLEIQRTEQGDSAMYLCASSLSGAKQETQYFGPGTRLLVL.

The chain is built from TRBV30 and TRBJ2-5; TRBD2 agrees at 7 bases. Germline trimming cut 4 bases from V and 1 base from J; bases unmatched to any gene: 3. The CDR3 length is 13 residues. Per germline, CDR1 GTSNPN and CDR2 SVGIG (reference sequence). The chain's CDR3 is CAWTGLLQETQYF. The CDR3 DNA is TGTGCCTGGACGGGACTACTCCAAGAGACCCAGTACTTC.

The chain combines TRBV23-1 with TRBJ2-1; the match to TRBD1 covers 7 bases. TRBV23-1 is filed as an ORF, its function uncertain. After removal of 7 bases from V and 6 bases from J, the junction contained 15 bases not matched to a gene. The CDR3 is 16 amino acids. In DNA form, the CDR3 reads TGCGCCAGCACCACTAATCGGGGACAGATTTTCAATGAGCAGTTCTTC. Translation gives CASTTNRGQIFNEQFF.